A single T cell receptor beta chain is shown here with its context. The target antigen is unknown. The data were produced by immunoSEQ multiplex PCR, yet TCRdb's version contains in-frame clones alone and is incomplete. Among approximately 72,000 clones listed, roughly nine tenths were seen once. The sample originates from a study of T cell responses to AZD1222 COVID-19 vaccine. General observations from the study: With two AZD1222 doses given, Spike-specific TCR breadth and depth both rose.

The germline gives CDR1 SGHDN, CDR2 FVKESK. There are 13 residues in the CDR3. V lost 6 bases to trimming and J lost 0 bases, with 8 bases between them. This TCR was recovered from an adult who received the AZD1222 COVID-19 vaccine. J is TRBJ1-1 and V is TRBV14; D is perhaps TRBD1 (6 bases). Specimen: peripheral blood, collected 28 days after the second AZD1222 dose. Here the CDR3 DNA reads TGTGCCAGCAGGAGGGGGATGAACACTGAAGCTTTCTTT. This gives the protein CASRRGMNTEAFF.